These T cell receptor beta chains were read from a single sample in a study of shared clonotypes between healthy human individuals. This table comes from immunoSEQ multiplex PCR, and its TCRdb copy is limited to in-frame clones, with some not included. This sample yields around 2.1 million clones, of which 90% to 97% are seen a single time; roughly 0.13% belongs to the top ten. The sequencing sample was made of naive CD4+ T cells sorted from blood. Receptor source: a man aged 18 to 29 in good health. The CDR3 runs from the conserved cysteine through the conserved F or W. Each record gives: V gene, D gene, clone size, J gene, CDR3 protein, CDR3 DNA. The D gene is left open where the match is weak. Clone size, where shown, is once, few, many, or a class for clones that have expanded.

V gene: TRBV2
D gene: TRBD1
clone size: .
J gene: TRBJ2-6
CDR3 protein: CASSFQGAGANVLTF
CDR3 DNA: TGTGCCAGCAGTTTCCAGGGGGCTGGGGCCAACGTCCTGACTTTC

V gene: TRBV18
D gene: .
clone size: once
J gene: TRBJ2-1
CDR3 protein: CASSPYNEQFF
CDR3 DNA: TGTGCCAGCTCACCCTACAATGAGCAGTTCTTC

V gene: TRBV7-9
D gene: .
clone size: .
J gene: TRBJ2-1
CDR3 protein: CASSLVLVGATNEQFF
CDR3 DNA: TGTGCCAGCAGCTTAGTGTTAGTAGGGGCTACAAATGAGCAGTTCTTC

V gene: TRBV5-1
D gene: .
clone size: .
J gene: TRBJ1-4
CDR3 protein: CASTRQPGGNEKLFF
CDR3 DNA: TGCGCCAGCACCAGACAGCCGGGGGGTAATGAAAAACTGTTTTTT

V gene: TRBV6-6
D gene: .
clone size: .
J gene: TRBJ1-1
CDR3 protein: CASSIGGPGPPEAFF
CDR3 DNA: TGTGCCAGCAGTATCGGAGGCCCGGGGCCGCCTGAAGCTTTCTTT

V gene: TRBV5-1
D gene: .
clone size: .
J gene: TRBJ1-6
CDR3 protein: CASSEGNVGNSPLHF
CDR3 DNA: TGCGCCAGCAGCGAAGGCAATGTAGGGAATTCACCCCTCCACTTT

V gene: TRBV27
D gene: .
clone size: .
J gene: TRBJ1-6
CDR3 protein: CASSLKRPNSPLHF
CDR3 DNA: TGTGCCAGCAGTTTAAAACGGCCTAATTCACCCCTCCACTTT

V gene: TRBV30
D gene: .
clone size: .
J gene: TRBJ2-3
CDR3 protein: CAWRATNTQYF
CDR3 DNA: TGTGCCTGGAGGGCCACTAATACGCAGTATTTT

V gene: TRBV25-1
D gene: .
clone size: .
J gene: TRBJ2-7
CDR3 protein: CASSAGDNYEQYF
CDR3 DNA: TGTGCCAGCAGTGCTGGGGATAACTACGAGCAGTACTTC

V gene: TRBV7-8
D gene: TRBD1
clone size: .
J gene: TRBJ1-2
CDR3 protein: CASSRPGQGQAGYGYTF
CDR3 DNA: TGTGCCAGCAGCAGACCGGGACAGGGGCAAGCCGGCTATGGCTACACCTTC

V gene: TRBV20-1
D gene: .
clone size: .
J gene: TRBJ2-7
CDR3 protein: CSAWGNEQYF
CDR3 DNA: TGCAGTGCGTGGGGAAACGAGCAGTACTTC

V gene: TRBV5-4
D gene: .
clone size: .
J gene: TRBJ2-3
CDR3 protein: CASSLGGQSTDTQYF
CDR3 DNA: TGTGCCAGCAGCTTAGGGGGACAAAGCACAGATACGCAGTATTTT

V gene: TRBV7-3
D gene: .
clone size: .
J gene: TRBJ2-5
CDR3 protein: CASSDSRLGQQYF
CDR3 DNA: TGTGCCAGCAGCGATAGCCGACTAGGTCAACAGTACTTC

V gene: TRBV27
D gene: TRBD1
clone size: .
J gene: TRBJ2-7
CDR3 protein: CASSLRPPRQGAYEQYF
CDR3 DNA: TGTGCCAGCAGTTTAAGGCCCCCCAGACAGGGGGCTTACGAGCAGTACTTC

V gene: TRBV18
D gene: .
clone size: .
J gene: TRBJ1-6
CDR3 protein: CASSTGTNSPLHF
CDR3 DNA: TGTGCCAGCTCAACCGGGACCAATTCACCCCTCCACTTT

V gene: TRBV18
D gene: .
clone size: .
J gene: TRBJ2-5
CDR3 protein: CASSPPTGRGETQYF
CDR3 DNA: TGTGCCAGCTCACCACCGACGGGCAGGGGAGAGACCCAGTACTTC

V gene: TRBV18
D gene: .
clone size: .
J gene: TRBJ2-5
CDR3 protein: CASSDSFQETQYF
CDR3 DNA: TGTGCCAGCTCAGACAGTTTCCAAGAGACCCAGTACTTC

V gene: TRBV7-2
D gene: .
clone size: once
J gene: TRBJ2-7
CDR3 protein: CASSRDHRESYEQYF
CDR3 DNA: TGTGCCAGCAGCCGCGATCACAGGGAAAGCTACGAGCAGTACTTC

V gene: TRBV6-5
D gene: TRBD1
clone size: .
J gene: TRBJ2-2
CDR3 protein: CASRTGQVGELFF
CDR3 DNA: TGTGCCAGCAGGACAGGGCAGGTCGGGGAGCTGTTTTTT

V gene: TRBV11-2
D gene: .
clone size: .
J gene: TRBJ2-7
CDR3 protein: CASSLDLGTGSYEQYF
CDR3 DNA: TGTGCCAGCAGCTTAGATCTAGGGACGGGATCCTACGAGCAGTACTTC

V gene: TRBV6-5
D gene: TRBD1
clone size: once
J gene: TRBJ2-7
CDR3 protein: CATGQGEYYEQYF
CDR3 DNA: TGTGCCACAGGACAGGGGGAATACTACGAGCAGTACTTC

V gene: TRBV7-2
D gene: .
clone size: .
J gene: TRBJ2-3
CDR3 protein: CASSPKWRNTQYF
CDR3 DNA: TGTGCCAGCAGCCCAAAATGGCGGAATACGCAGTATTTT

V gene: TRBV7-2
D gene: .
clone size: .
J gene: TRBJ2-7
CDR3 protein: CASSLALGRVDEQYF
CDR3 DNA: TGTGCCAGCAGCTTAGCGCTGGGCAGGGTCGACGAGCAGTACTTC

V gene: TRBV7-9
D gene: .
clone size: once
J gene: TRBJ2-5
CDR3 protein: CASSLALTEKETQYF
CDR3 DNA: TGTGCCAGCAGCTTAGCCCTTACAGAGAAAGAGACCCAGTACTTC

V gene: TRBV7-2
D gene: .
clone size: .
J gene: TRBJ1-5
CDR3 protein: CASSLRLIQPQHF
CDR3 DNA: TGTGCCAGCAGTCTTAGACTAATCCAGCCCCAGCATTTT

V gene: TRBV5-6
D gene: .
clone size: .
J gene: TRBJ1-1
CDR3 protein: CASSPFGQRNTEAFF
CDR3 DNA: TGTGCCAGCAGCCCGTTCGGACAGAGGAACACTGAAGCTTTCTTT

V gene: TRBV5-5
D gene: .
clone size: .
J gene: TRBJ1-1
CDR3 protein: CASSLSRWNTEAFF
CDR3 DNA: TGTGCCAGCAGCTTATCGAGATGGAACACTGAAGCTTTCTTT

V gene: TRBV27
D gene: .
clone size: .
J gene: TRBJ2-3
CDR3 protein: CASSPYTRLEATRRERSDTQYF
CDR3 DNA: TGTGCCAGCAGTCCATATACCAGACTAGAAGCGACTAGGAGGGAAAGATCGGATACGCAGTATTTT

V gene: TRBV28
D gene: TRBD1
clone size: .
J gene: TRBJ1-5
CDR3 protein: CASSFRTGRSNQPQHF
CDR3 DNA: TGTGCCAGCAGTTTCAGGACAGGGCGCAGCAATCAGCCCCAGCATTTT

V gene: TRBV5-1
D gene: .
clone size: .
J gene: TRBJ2-3
CDR3 protein: CASSSGGSQDTDTQYF
CDR3 DNA: TGCGCCAGCAGTTCCGGAGGCAGTCAGGACACAGATACGCAGTATTTT

V gene: TRBV28
D gene: .
clone size: .
J gene: TRBJ1-3
CDR3 protein: CASSSTGTLGGNTIYF
CDR3 DNA: TGTGCCAGCAGTTCCACCGGGACACTTGGGGGAAACACCATATATTTT

V gene: TRBV10-3
D gene: .
clone size: .
J gene: TRBJ1-4
CDR3 protein: CAISAGVNEKLFF
CDR3 DNA: TGTGCCATCAGTGCAGGAGTTAATGAAAAACTGTTTTTT

V gene: TRBV30
D gene: .
clone size: .
J gene: TRBJ1-2
CDR3 protein: CAWSWGAGYTF
CDR3 DNA: TGTGCCTGGAGTTGGGGGGCAGGCTACACCTTC

V gene: TRBV7-9
D gene: .
clone size: .
J gene: TRBJ1-3
CDR3 protein: CASSSPRDGNTIYF
CDR3 DNA: TGTGCCAGCAGCTCCCCGCGGGATGGAAACACCATATATTTT

V gene: TRBV7-7
D gene: .
clone size: .
J gene: TRBJ2-2
CDR3 protein: CASSPLSGELFF
CDR3 DNA: TGTGCTAGCAGCCCGTTGTCCGGGGAGCTGTTTTTT

V gene: TRBV15
D gene: .
clone size: .
J gene: TRBJ2-3
CDR3 protein: CATSTPGRASTDTQYF
CDR3 DNA: TGTGCCACCAGCACCCCCGGCAGAGCTTCCACAGATACGCAGTATTTT

V gene: TRBV11-3
D gene: .
clone size: .
J gene: TRBJ1-3
CDR3 protein: CASSLGANSGNTIYF
CDR3 DNA: TGTGCCAGCAGCTTAGGGGCCAACTCTGGAAACACCATATATTTT

V gene: TRBV7-9
D gene: TRBD1
clone size: few
J gene: TRBJ1-2
CDR3 protein: CASSPDRVYGYTF
CDR3 DNA: TGTGCCAGCAGCCCGGACAGGGTCTATGGCTACACCTTC

V gene: TRBV28
D gene: .
clone size: .
J gene: TRBJ2-7
CDR3 protein: CASSLRRPSTGEQYF
CDR3 DNA: TGTGCCAGCAGTTTACGCCGCCCCTCCACCGGCGAGCAGTACTTC

V gene: TRBV28
D gene: .
clone size: .
J gene: TRBJ1-2
CDR3 protein: CASYDYGYTF
CDR3 DNA: TGTGCCAGCTACGATTATGGCTACACCTTC

V gene: TRBV6-5
D gene: TRBD1
clone size: once
J gene: TRBJ2-3
CDR3 protein: CASSRGQRTDTQYF
CDR3 DNA: TGTGCCAGCAGTAGGGGACAGCGCACAGATACGCAGTATTTT

V gene: TRBV29-1
D gene: TRBD2
clone size: .
J gene: TRBJ2-5
CDR3 protein: CSVASRLALETQYF
CDR3 DNA: TGCAGCGTTGCCTCGCGACTAGCCTTGGAGACCCAGTACTTC

V gene: TRBV10-2
D gene: .
clone size: .
J gene: TRBJ2-7
CDR3 protein: CASGGGQSYEQYF
CDR3 DNA: TGCGCCAGCGGGGGGGGGCAGTCCTACGAGCAGTACTTC

V gene: TRBV25-1
D gene: .
clone size: .
J gene: TRBJ2-7
CDR3 protein: CASTPRQTYEQYF
CDR3 DNA: TGTGCCAGCACCCCCCGACAGACCTACGAGCAGTACTTC

V gene: TRBV30
D gene: .
clone size: .
J gene: TRBJ1-2
CDR3 protein: CAWSLQRGTYGYTF
CDR3 DNA: TGTGCCTGGAGTCTACAACGGGGGACCTATGGCTACACCTTC

V gene: TRBV9
D gene: .
clone size: .
J gene: TRBJ1-2
CDR3 protein: CASSDTSTVYGYTF
CDR3 DNA: TGTGCCAGCAGCGATACATCGACGGTATATGGCTACACCTTC

V gene: TRBV4-1
D gene: .
clone size: .
J gene: TRBJ1-1
CDR3 protein: CASSQGSDSRGVNTEAFF
CDR3 DNA: TGCGCCAGCAGCCAAGGGTCCGATAGTCGGGGTGTGAACACTGAAGCTTTCTTT

V gene: TRBV6-5
D gene: TRBD1
clone size: .
J gene: TRBJ2-3
CDR3 protein: CASSYDTGQGTDTQYF
CDR3 DNA: TGTGCCAGCAGTTACGATACGGGACAGGGAACAGATACGCAGTATTTT

V gene: TRBV10-3
D gene: .
clone size: .
J gene: TRBJ2-7
CDR3 protein: CASQEGQGYEQYF
CDR3 DNA: TGTGCCTCCCAGGAAGGGCAGGGTTACGAGCAGTACTTC

V gene: TRBV28
D gene: .
clone size: .
J gene: TRBJ2-2
CDR3 protein: CASSWRGELFF
CDR3 DNA: TGTGCCAGCAGCTGGCGGGGGGAGCTGTTTTTT

V gene: TRBV7-9
D gene: .
clone size: .
J gene: TRBJ1-1
CDR3 protein: CASSPRGQGEAFF
CDR3 DNA: TGTGCCAGCAGCCCCAGGGGCCAGGGGGAAGCTTTCTTT

V gene: TRBV5-1
D gene: .
clone size: .
J gene: TRBJ2-5
CDR3 protein: CASSLNRVQETQYF
CDR3 DNA: TGCGCCAGCAGCTTGAATCGAGTTCAAGAGACCCAGTACTTC

V gene: TRBV7-8
D gene: .
clone size: .
J gene: TRBJ1-6
CDR3 protein: CASSPLSAPLHF
CDR3 DNA: TGTGCCAGCAGCCCCTTGTCGGCACCCCTCCACTTT